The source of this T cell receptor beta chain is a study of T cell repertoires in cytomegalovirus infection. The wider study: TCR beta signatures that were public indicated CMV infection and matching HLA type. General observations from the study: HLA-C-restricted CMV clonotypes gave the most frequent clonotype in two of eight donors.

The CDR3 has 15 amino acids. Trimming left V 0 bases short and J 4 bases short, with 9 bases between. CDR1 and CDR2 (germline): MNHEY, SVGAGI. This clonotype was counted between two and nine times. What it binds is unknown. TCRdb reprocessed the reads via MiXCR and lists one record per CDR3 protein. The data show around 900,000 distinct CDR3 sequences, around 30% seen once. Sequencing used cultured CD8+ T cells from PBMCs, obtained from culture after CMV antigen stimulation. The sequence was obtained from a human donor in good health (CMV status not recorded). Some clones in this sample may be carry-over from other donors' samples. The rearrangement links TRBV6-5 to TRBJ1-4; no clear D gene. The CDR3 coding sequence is TGTGCCAGCAGTTACTCTTCCGGGGATAATGAAAAACTGTTTTTT. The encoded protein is CASSYSSGDNEKLFF.